The 8 T cell receptor beta chains below were found in one sample sequenced in a study of blood T cell repertoires in COVID-19. The protocol was immunoSEQ multiplex PCR, while the TCRdb copy is restricted to in-frame clones and leaves out a portion. The sample contains around 86,000 clones, approximately 84% of which appear only once. The sequencing sample was made of peripheral blood. All receptors derive from a human donor in a cohort sampled during active COVID-19.

The CDR3 DNA is TGTGCCAGCAGCCTTCTCACCGGGACTAGCCGACGGGAGCTGTTTTTT. Translating gives CASSLLTGTSRRELFF. The chain couples TRBV7-9 to TRBJ2-2, with TRBD2 matching 9 bases. CDR1 and CDR2 (germline): SEHNR, FQNEAQ (reference sequence). V lost 5 bases and J lost 9; bases outside the gene matches: 13. CDR3 length: 16 residues.

The chain employs TRBV5-1 and TRBJ2-1; D is perhaps TRBD1 (5 bases). Trimming left V 4 bases short and J 10 bases short, with 15 bases between. CDR1 and CDR2 (germline): SGHRS, YFSETQ. The CDR3 runs to 13 residues. In nucleotides, the CDR3 is TGCGCCAGCAGCCTGGCCAGGGTTTACGAGCAGTTCTTC. Translation gives CASSLARVYEQFF.

V gene TRBV18 combines with J gene TRBJ2-7; 11 nucleotides match TRBD1. CDR1 KGHSH and CDR2 LQKENI come from the germline V gene. The V and J ends lost 3 bases and 3 bases, in that order; junction bases with no gene match: 10. The CDR3 spans 17 residues. The chain's CDR3 is CASSPQMRTGGYYEQYF. The CDR3 DNA is TGTGCCAGCTCACCCCAAATGAGGACAGGGGGCTACTACGAGCAGTACTTC.

The chain has TRBV2 and TRBJ1-4; tentatively, D is TRBD1 (6 bases). The germline gives CDR1 SNHLY, CDR2 FYNNEI. With 9 bases removed from V and 7 bases from J, the gap between germline ends came to 12 bases. The CDR3 has 12 amino acids. As DNA, the CDR3 is TGTGCCAGTTCAGGGGAGCGTGAAAAACTGTTTTTT. It codes for CASSGEREKLFF.

V is TRBV6-5 and J is TRBJ2-2; D gene uncertain. The germline V gene has CDR1 MNHEY and CDR2 SVGAGI. The ends were cut back, 2 bases at V and 4 bases at J, with 11 bases in the middle. CDR3 length: 15 residues. The CDR3 spells CASSYAQLGTGELFF. As DNA, the CDR3 is TGTGCCAGCAGTTACGCTCAGCTAGGCACCGGGGAGCTGTTTTTT.

This clone has only one observation. The chain uses TRBV18 and TRBJ1-4, with TRBD1 matching 7 bases. The germline V gene encodes CDR1 KGHSH and CDR2 LQKENI. V gave up 3 bases and J gave up 4 bases; unmatched junction bases: 5. The CDR3 extends over 15 amino acids. The chain's CDR3 is CASSPPGQSNEKLFF. DNA for the CDR3: TGTGCCAGCTCACCTCCGGGACAGAGTAATGAAAAACTGTTTTTT.

The genes are TRBV5-1 and TRBJ2-5; D perhaps matches TRBD1 (7 bases). CDR3 length: 15 residues. CDR1 SGHRS and CDR2 YFSETQ come from the germline V gene. The ends were cut back, 4 bases at V and 5 bases at J, with 18 bases in the middle. The CDR3 DNA reads TGCGCCAGCAGCAGGGGGGATACAGGGGTTGAGACCCAGTACTTC. Translation gives CASSRGDTGVETQYF.

V gene TRBV7-9 combines with J gene TRBJ2-7; TRBD2 might be the D (6 bases). V was shortened by 1 base and J by 3 bases, with 10 bases between the two germline ends. The CDR3 consists of 14 residues. Germline values: CDR1 SEHNR, CDR2 FQNEAQ (reference sequence). The CDR3 DNA sequence: TGTGCCAGCAGCTTAGGGACGGGAGTCTACGAGCAGTACTTC. Translating gives CASSLGTGVYEQYF.